These T cell receptor beta chains were read from a single sample in a study of cytotoxic CD8 clonotypes in ibrutinib-treated CLL. Profiled with immunoSEQ multiplex PCR; TCRdb holds only in-frame clones, not every one. The sample has approximately 300,000 clones; just under 80% are singletons. The sample consisted of PBMCs, taken before ibrutinib treatment. These receptors all come from a human donor with chronic lymphocytic leukemia. The conserved cysteine and the conserved F or W are not part of the CDR3 here.

CDR3aa	len	v_gene	j_gene
ASSHPITSSSYNEQF	15	TRBV4-1	TRBJ2-1
ASSLTSGSYEQY	12	TRBV5-1	TRBJ2-7
ASSEERTATNYGYT	14	TRBV2	TRBJ1-2
ASSFTSGNRYNEQF	14	TRBV5-1	TRBJ2-1
ASAGPGTGELF	11	TRBV7-3	TRBJ2-2
ASRARVYNEQF	11	TRBV19	TRBJ2-1
STEADKNYGYT	11	TRBV29-1	TRBJ1-2
ASSLTGREMNTEAF	14	TRBV4-3	TRBJ1-1
ASSWGGGRTIAKNIQY	16	TRBV7-6	TRBJ2-4
ASSVRYSDEQY	11	TRBV27	TRBJ2-7
ASSVAGTRELF	11	TRBV9	TRBJ2-2
ASSPDVDTSYNEQF	14	TRBV11-1	TRBJ2-1
ASTLWLAETGELF	13	TRBV7-2	TRBJ2-2
ASSPALLGIGETQY	14	TRBV11-2	TRBJ2-5
ASSVRGQETQY	11	TRBV9	TRBJ2-5
ASSAGLAGSYEQY	13	TRBV9	TRBJ2-7
ATSRDPGSSYEQY	13	TRBV15	TRBJ2-7
ASSLEVSSTDTQY	13	TRBV5-1	TRBJ2-3
ATAAGVLGTDTQY	13	TRBV28	TRBJ2-3
ASSESVGQGSYEQY	14	TRBV10-1	TRBJ2-7
ASSVGPSGSYEQY	13	TRBV9	TRBJ2-7
ASTALTSLLGEQF	13	TRBV2	TRBJ2-1
ASSVKSTDTQY	11	TRBV7-3	TRBJ2-3
ASSEARRGWPEAF	13	TRBV2	TRBJ1-1
SGGLTNEQF	9	TRBV29-1	TRBJ2-1
ASSPSTASYEQY	12	TRBV18	TRBJ2-7
ASSLDGQGPNTGELF	15	TRBV7-2	TRBJ2-2
ASSPVQDTQY	10	TRBV7-2	TRBJ2-3
ASSDRGFGEAF	11	TRBV2	TRBJ1-1
ASSPRAGVGETQY	13	TRBV7-7	TRBJ2-5
ASSRGTAYQETQY	13	TRBV6-1	TRBJ2-5
AWSVLGGTGTEAF	13	TRBV30	TRBJ1-1
ASSITLQGADTQY	13	TRBV9	TRBJ2-3
ASTGQRNTEAF	11	TRBV2	TRBJ1-1
ASSFEEIEAF	10	TRBV11-2	TRBJ1-1
ASSGWDRADNEQF	13	TRBV2	TRBJ2-1
SVETSGAYEQY	11	TRBV29-1	TRBJ2-7
ASSTTLYEQY	10	TRBV6-5	TRBJ2-7
AWSVGQGSPRAF	12	TRBV30	TRBJ1-1
ASSFRGAGNGELF	13	TRBV11-2	TRBJ2-2
ATYTDAHYEQY	11	TRBV2	TRBJ2-7
ASSTLATDTQY	11	TRBV2	TRBJ2-3
ASTPWDGTEAF	11	TRBV6-5	TRBJ1-1
ASSVGTGHSGANVLT	15	TRBV7-6	TRBJ2-6
ATSRRQGAYTGELF	14	TRBV15	TRBJ2-2
ASNRRGIAYEQY	12	TRBV6-1	TRBJ2-7
ASSRLGDGNTIY	12	TRBV7-9	TRBJ1-3
ASSGTGSNNEQF	12	TRBV9	TRBJ2-1
SVEDGGANEQF	11	TRBV29-1	TRBJ2-1
AWSRGRLDTQY	11	TRBV30	TRBJ2-3
ASSSGQGEKLF	11	TRBV28	TRBJ1-4
ASSLGLAGAGELF	13	TRBV11-2	TRBJ2-2
AYSGGRPNQPQH	12	TRBV30	TRBJ1-5
ASSSLSASSYEQY	13	TRBV27	TRBJ2-7
ASSVLAGPYNEQF	13	TRBV7-8	TRBJ2-1
ASSAGWGEDYGYT	13	TRBV9	TRBJ1-2
ASSPTGVGWVAF	12	TRBV28	TRBJ1-1
ASNQRYGDEQY	11	TRBV4-1	TRBJ2-7
ASSQSPGGTGGNTGELF	17	TRBV7-9	TRBJ2-2